This paragraph reports one TCR beta chain. Its antigen is unknown. The authors sorted CD4+ naive, central memory, regulatory and stem cell-like memory cells via CD45RO/CCR7/CD25/CD127/CD95/CD27. The germline V and J ends were trimmed by 0 bases and 5 bases, with 11 bases remaining between them. This CDR3 contains 15 residues. Germline V gene data show CDR1 as SGHNT and CDR2 as YYREEE (reference sequence). The data are from a study of beta chain features in type 1 diabetes. General observations from the study: HLA effects on TCRB rearrangement stayed unresolved here. Sequencing of cDNA might inflate the share of cells that strongly express TCR.

The investigators reverse transcribed all of the isolated RNA, so they sequenced expressed TCRB transcripts. Assay used: immunoSEQ multiplex PCR; TCRdb lists only in-frame clones, some missing. The sample records some 270,000 clones, roughly 15% being singletons. This clonotype was sampled from a woman in her thirties or forties in good health. The chain couples TRBV5-4 to TRBJ1-4; tentative D call: TRBD1 (5 bases). The source material was naive CD4+ T cells from blood. In DNA, the CDR3 is TGTGCCAGCAGCTTGGCCTCAGGGCCCAATGAAAAACTGTTTTTT. Its translation is CASSLASGPNEKLFF.